This T cell receptor (beta chain) was profiled in a study of radiotherapy plus CTLA-4 blockade in lung cancer (dated by TCRdb to 2017 to 2018). Turning to the overall study: Among enrolled patients, about 19% had an objective response and roughly 33% reached disease control.

From the cysteine up to the phenylalanine, the CDR3 has a length of 12 residues. Solely the CDR3 DNA is kept, with 36 bases framed from the first base. Deletion took 4 bases off V and 2 bases off J, with a span of 4 bases between the germline ends. The germline V gene specifies MNHEY as CDR1 and SVGAGI as CDR2. Libraries were made using the immunoSEQ multiplex PCR assay. TCRdb took over this immuneACCESS table, retaining in-frame rearrangements with V and J assigned. Such tables are incomplete; in checked studies, under half of the missing clones stem from an unresolved V gene, and the remainder is unexplained. The sample table contains approximately 94,000 clones; only one count was recorded for about four fifths of them. Of the sample, roughly 23% is held by the ten largest clones. In this study, focal radiation therapy paired with CTLA-4 blockade (ipilimumab) was tested in patients who had chemo-refractory metastatic non-small-cell lung cancer.

Remarks on this clone: Its recognized antigen is unknown. Base qualities are missing; no much larger clone stands one base away.

Beyond this particular receptor, the publication reports: After treatment with radiotherapy and ipilimumab, TCR clones that originated in tumors expanded in peripheral blood. The strongest predictors of response were reported to be early dynamic shifts in blood T cell clones along with a rise in serum interferon-beta following radiation.

Specimen: peripheral blood, collected from a patient treated with radiotherapy plus ipilimumab. This clonotype originated in a human donor with non-small cell lung cancer that progressed on radiotherapy plus ipilimumab. The sequence links TRBV6-5 to TRBJ2-3; the D gene remains uncertain. CDR3 protein: CASSSYTDTQYF. The DNA reads as follows: TGTGCCAGCAGTTCCTACACAGATACGCAGTATTTT.